Following are 31 T cell receptor beta chains from one sample sequenced in a study of blood T cells in healthy people across ages. With a J-beta primer mix and a sample-barcoded 5' primer, a second PCR ran roughly 6 to 12 cycles. TCRdb fed the 5' RACE reads into MiXCR, producing one record per CDR3 protein. The table shows fewer than 900,000 distinct CDR3 sequences, with 43% occurring only once. Sequencing input: blood. All receptors derive from a woman aged 55-69 years in good health.

The table lists this clonotype with many counts. V usage is TRBV5-1 and J usage is TRBJ2-1, with 13 bases aligning to TRBD2. There are 15 residues in the CDR3. V was clipped by 4 bases and J by 5 bases; unmatched bases: 3. The germline gives CDR1 SGHRS, CDR2 YFSETQ. CDR3 protein: CASSIGTSGDNEQFF. DNA of the CDR3: TGCGCCAGCAGCATCGGGACTAGCGGGGACAATGAGCAGTTCTTC.

This sequence joins TRBV20-1 and TRBJ1-4, with 7 positions matching TRBD1. Trimming at V came to 2 bases and at J to 4 bases, leaving 10 bases not matched to a gene. This CDR3 spans 16 amino acids. CDR1 DFQATT and CDR2 SNEGSKA come from the germline V gene (reference sequence). The CDR3 coding sequence is TGCAGTGCTAGAAATGGACAGGCGGGGGGTAATGAAAAACTGTTTTTT. It specifies CSARNGQAGGNEKLFF.

This clonotype was found a few times. V usage is TRBV28 and J usage is TRBJ1-1; no clear D. Trimming removed 3 bases from V and 0 bases from J, with 2 bases in between. The CDR3 extends over 12 amino acids. The germline V gene encodes CDR1 MDHEN and CDR2 SYDVKM. CDR3 DNA sequence: TGTGCCAGCAGTTTCATGAACACTGAAGCTTTCTTT. It is translated as CASSFMNTEAFF.

V is TRBV12-3 or TRBV12-4 and J is TRBJ2-3; D is perhaps TRBD2 (7 bases). The CDR3 totals 14 residues. V was clipped by 3 bases and J by 5 bases, with 12 bases between them. This CDR3 reads CASSFRRGGDTQYF. The CDR3 bases are TGTGCCAGCAGTTTCAGGAGGGGGGGAGATACGCAGTATTTT.

This clonotype came up a few times. The rearrangement uses TRBV29-1 and TRBJ2-1; tentative D call: TRBD2 (6 bases). The germline V and J ends were trimmed by 7 bases and 2 bases, with 15 bases remaining between them. Germline V gene sequence: CDR1 SQVTM, CDR2 ANQGSEA. The CDR3 loop spans 14 amino acids. CDR3 loop: CSATPGLAYNEQFF. CDR3 DNA sequence: TGCAGCGCTACACCGGGACTCGCCTACAATGAGCAGTTCTTC.

This clonotype turned up a few times. V and J are TRBV10-3 and TRBJ2-1, with D possibly being TRBD2 (5 bases). CDR1 ENHRY and CDR2 SYGVKD come from the germline V gene. The V and J ends lost 3 bases and 9 bases respectively, with 9 bases between them. CDR3 size: 12 residues. In DNA form, the CDR3 reads TGTGCCATCAGTGAATTGGGGAGTGAGCAGTTCTTC. The encoded protein is CAISELGSEQFF.

The V gene is TRBV25-1, the J gene TRBJ2-1; D is possibly TRBD1 or TRBD2 (5 bases each). CDR3 size: 15 residues. V was trimmed by 4 bases and J by 4 bases, leaving 14 bases between them. The germline V gene encodes CDR1 MGHDK and CDR2 SYGVNS. CDR3 region: CASSAPGRGYNEQFF. Written as DNA, the CDR3 is TGTGCCAGCAGTGCCCCGGGACGCGGATACAATGAGCAGTTCTTC. The variable domain in full, with the rest retrieved from reference TRBV25-1 and TRBJ2-1, is EADIYQTPRYLVIGTGKKITLECSQTMGHDKMYWYQQDPGMELHLIHYSYGVNSTEKGDLSSESTVSRIRTEHFPLTLESARPSHTSQYLCASSAPGRGYNEQFFGPGTRLTVL.

The genes are TRBV5-1 and TRBJ2-7, with 12 bases matching TRBD1. The J call may not be correct, given that the DNA end is closer to TRBJ2-5. The CDR3 covers 17 residues. The germline V gene encodes CDR1 SGHRS and CDR2 YFSETQ. CDR3 amino acids: CASSTSPGTGGEGTQYF. Here the CDR3 DNA reads TGCGCCAGCAGCACTAGTCCCGGGACAGGGGGCGAGGGGACCCAGTACTTC.

This clonotype has more than one count but fewer than ten. The rearrangement links TRBV12-3 or TRBV12-4 to TRBJ2-1; D remains ambiguous. Trimming took 3 bases from V and 3 from J, leaving 6 bases between them. The CDR3 loop spans 13 amino acids. This CDR3 is CASSFTNYNEQFF. CDR3 bases: TGTGCCAGCAGTTTCACAAACTACAATGAGCAGTTCTTC.

There are a few counts of this clonotype. V gene TRBV3-1 combines with J gene TRBJ1-1; D is ambiguous. Between the trimmed V and J ends, which lost 4 bases and 6 bases, there was a span of 12 bases. Germline V gene data show CDR1 as LGHDT and CDR2 as YNNKEL (reference sequence). The CDR3 runs 13 residues. Here the CDR3 reads CASSRTGVPEAFF. CDR3 DNA: TGTGCCAGCAGCCGGACCGGGGTCCCTGAAGCTTTCTTT.

This clonotype was seen a few times. V usage is TRBV5-1 and J usage is TRBJ2-7, with D unclear. The CDR3 consists of 13 residues. CDR1 and CDR2 (germline): SGHRS, YFSETQ. V shed 3 bases and J shed 3 bases, with 10 bases lying between them. CDR3 residues: CASSYPELYEQYF. In DNA, the CDR3 is TGCGCCAGCAGCTATCCGGAACTCTACGAGCAGTACTTC.

The chain has TRBV12-5 and TRBJ2-7; 7 nucleotides agree with TRBD1. Germline CDR1 LGHNT, CDR2 FRNRAP. The CDR3 is 15 residues long. Trimming removed 5 bases from V and 3 bases from J; junction bases left unmatched: 10. Written as DNA, the CDR3 is TGTGCTAGTGGTCCGCCTGGGGGACAGCTCTACGAGCAGTACTTC. It translates to CASGPPGGQLYEQYF.

The chain recombines TRBV3-1 with TRBJ2-7, with D unresolved. This CDR3 has 13 residues. Trimming removed 4 bases from V and 3 bases from J, with 10 bases in between. Germline V CDR1 and CDR2: LGHDT, YNNKEL (reference sequence). The CDR3 nucleotides are TGTGCCAGCAGCCCCACGAGACTCTACGAGCAGTACTTC. This translates into CASSPTRLYEQYF.

This clonotype occurred a few times. V gene TRBV6-1 combines with J gene TRBJ2-1; no firm D call. The CDR3 runs 15 residues. The germline V gene encodes CDR1 MNHNS and CDR2 SASEGT. Trimming took off 1 base at V and 2 bases at J, with 9 bases between the two ends. The CDR3 DNA sequence: TGTGCCAGCAGTGAAGGCCTAGTCACCTACAATGAGCAGTTCTTC. The encoded protein is CASSEGLVTYNEQFF.

In its sample, this clonotype was seen a few times. This chain links TRBV5-1 with TRBJ1-1; D remains unclear. Germline CDR1 SGHRS, CDR2 YFSETQ. The CDR3 totals 14 residues. Trimming left V 0 bases short and J 2 bases short, with 8 bases between. CDR3 in amino acids: CASSLEEGNTEAFF. The DNA for the CDR3 is TGCGCCAGCAGCTTGGAGGAGGGAAACACTGAAGCTTTCTTT.

In its sample, this clonotype was seen a few times. The genes are TRBV14 and TRBJ2-5; D is unresolved. CDR3 size: 16 residues. Germline V gene lookup returns CDR1 SGHDN and CDR2 FVKESK. The V end lost 1 base, the J end lost 0 bases, and 12 bases lay between the germline ends. CDR3 in DNA: TGTGCCAGCAGCCAAGGAAGTCGCCCGAACCAAGAGACCCAGTACTTC. As protein: CASSQGSRPNQETQYF. Full variable domain (remainder filled in from reference TRBV14 and TRBJ2-5): EAGVTQFPSHSVIEKGQTVTLRCDPISGHDNLYWYRRVMGKEIKFLLHFVKESKQDESGMPNNRFLAERTGGTYSTLKVQPAELEDSGVYFCASSQGSRPNQETQYFGPGTRLLVL.

The chain joins TRBV29-1 to TRBJ2-3, with TRBD2 matching 12 bases. Trimming removed 2 bases from V and 4 bases from J; junction bases left unmatched: 4. CDR1 SQVTM and CDR2 ANQGSEA come from the germline V gene. The CDR3 has 15 residues. The CDR3 spells CSVELTSGSADTQYF. CDR3 DNA sequence: TGCAGCGTTGAATTGACTAGCGGGAGTGCAGATACGCAGTATTTT.

Worth noting for this clonotype: Possible read error: a much larger clone is one base away. This chain links TRBV12-3 or TRBV12-4 with TRBJ2-7, with 8 nucleotides matching TRBD1. This CDR3 is built from 14 residues. The CDR3 DNA follows: TGTACCAGCAGCCCTCAGGACAGGGTGAGTGAGCAGTACTTC. This gives the protein CTSSPQDRVSEQYF.

The chain carries TRBV11-1 and TRBJ2-1, with D maybe TRBD2 (6 bases). The germline V gene has CDR1 SGHAT and CDR2 FQDESV (reference sequence). The CDR3 runs to 14 residues. V was trimmed by 1 base and J by 5 bases, leaving 9 bases between them. This CDR3 reads CASSLDGRDNEQFF. In nucleotides, the CDR3 is TGTGCCAGCAGCTTAGACGGGAGAGACAATGAGCAGTTCTTC. The whole variable domain, remainder taken from reference TRBV11-1 and TRBJ2-1, is EAEVAQSPRYKITEKSQAVAFWCDPISGHATLYWYRQILGQGPELLVQFQDESVVDDSQLPKDRFSAERLKGVDSTLKIQPAELGDSAMYLCASSLDGRDNEQFFGPGTRLTVL.

The V call is TRBV2, the J call TRBJ2-7; possible D gene TRBD1, 6 bases. V shed 3 bases and J shed 2 bases, with 14 bases lying between them. Germline assignment: CDR1 SNHLY and CDR2 FYNNEI. The CDR3 runs to 15 residues. The CDR3 DNA reads as TGTGCCAGCAGTGAGTCAGGGGCCTCAGCCTACGAGCAGTACTTC. Amino acids: CASSESGASAYEQYF.

The chain is built from TRBV11-2 and TRBJ2-1; TRBD2 matches 13 bases. Trimming at V came to 4 bases and at J to 5 bases, leaving 5 bases not matched to a gene. The germline V gene encodes CDR1 SGHAT and CDR2 FQNNGV. There are 16 residues in the CDR3. CDR3 amino acids: CASSWRTSGSNNEQFF. The CDR3 coding sequence is TGTGCCAGCAGCTGGAGGACTAGCGGGAGCAACAATGAGCAGTTCTTC. The entire variable domain, with the rest obtained from reference TRBV11-2 and TRBJ2-1, is as follows: EAGVAQSPRYKIIEKRQSVAFWCNPISGHATLYWYQQILGQGPKLLIQFQNNGVVDDSQLPKDRFSAERLKGVDSTLKIQPAKLEDSAVYLCASSWRTSGSNNEQFFGPGTRLTVL.

V gene TRBV6-1 combines with J gene TRBJ2-5; D perhaps matches TRBD1 (6 bases). V lost 1 base and J lost 11, with 8 bases in between. Germline V lookup: CDR1 MNHNS, CDR2 SASEGT. The CDR3 spans 11 residues. The CDR3 DNA sequence: TGTGCCAGCAGTGAAGAGGGGGAGCAGTACTTC. The encoded protein is CASSEEGEQYF.

The sample holds a few counts of this clonotype. V usage is TRBV6-1 and J usage is TRBJ2-7, with D tentatively TRBD1 or TRBD2 (5 bases each). Germline V lookup: CDR1 MNHNS, CDR2 SASEGT. This CDR3 is built from 14 residues. The V and J ends lost 7 bases and 2 bases respectively, with 15 bases between them. The CDR3 DNA reads TGTGCCAGCACAGGGACGGAGATGGCCTACGAGCAGTACTTC. Residues: CASTGTEMAYEQYF.

This rearrangement joins TRBV5-1 to TRBJ2-3; D may be TRBD1 (6 bases). CDR3 length equals 14 residues. Trimming cost V 0 bases and J 6 bases, with 11 bases left between them. From germline, CDR1 is SGHRS and CDR2 YFSETQ. CDR3 amino acids: CASSLDGGADTQYF. Written as DNA, the CDR3 is TGCGCCAGCAGCTTGGATGGGGGCGCGGATACGCAGTATTTT.

The rearrangement joins TRBV3-1 to TRBJ2-2; D remains ambiguous. The CDR3 runs to 13 residues. The germline CDR1 and CDR2 sequences are LGHDT and YNNKEL (reference sequence). V gave up 4 bases and J gave up 5 bases, with 8 bases separating them. This CDR3 is CASSRKGTGELFF. CDR3 in DNA: TGTGCCAGCAGCCGGAAGGGAACCGGGGAGCTGTTTTTT.

The chain uses TRBV4-3 and TRBJ2-2; D may be TRBD2 (6 bases). CDR1 and CDR2 from the germline V gene are LGHNA and YSLEER. Trimming cost V 1 base and J 4 bases, with 13 bases left between them. This CDR3 comprises 16 residues. The CDR3 loop is CASSQAPGGTTGELFF. CDR3 sequence (DNA): TGCGCCAGCAGCCAAGCTCCCGGCGGGACCACCGGGGAGCTGTTTTTT.

This clonotype was seen a handful of times. CDR3 DNA: TGCGCCAGCAGCTTGATCGGTGAGCAGTTCTTC. It specifies CASSLIGEQFF. This chain joins TRBV5-1 and TRBJ2-1, with D hard to call. V lost 1 base to trimming and J lost 9 bases, with 5 bases between them. From germline, CDR1 is SGHRS and CDR2 YFSETQ. This CDR3 has 11 residues.

The chain is built from TRBV4-1 and TRBJ2-7, with 8 bases identical to TRBD2. Germline CDR1 and CDR2: MGHRA and YSYEKL. The CDR3 is made up of 16 amino acids. The trim removed 0 bases at V and 3 bases at J, leaving 7 bases unmatched. CDR3 loop: CASSQEGSGGLYEQYF. The DNA for the CDR3 is TGCGCCAGCAGCCAAGAAGGGAGCGGGGGTCTCTACGAGCAGTACTTC.

On this clonotype: This may stem from a read error, because a much larger clone lies one nucleotide away. The V gene is TRBV27, the J gene TRBJ2-3; a possible D gene is TRBD2 (5 bases). The CDR3 has 15 residues. Germline assignment: CDR1 MNHEY and CDR2 SMNVEV (reference sequence). V lost 2 bases, J lost 1 base, and 10 bases lay in between. DNA for the CDR3: TGTGCCAGCAGTTTAGAACGAGCGGGCACAGATACGCAGTATTTT. It is translated as CASSLERAGTDTQYF.

This clonotype was counted ten times or more. The gene calls are TRBV7-2 and TRBJ2-2; D unclear. Germline assignment: CDR1 SGHTA and CDR2 FQGNSA. Trimming shortened V by 1 base and J by 6 bases, and 15 bases separated the two germline ends. This CDR3 has 16 amino acids. The CDR3 loop is CASSLDRPLVAGELFF. CDR3 nucleotides: TGTGCCAGCAGCTTAGATCGCCCGTTGGTGGCCGGGGAGCTGTTTTTT.

This clonotype has a count of ten or more. This chain uses TRBV11-2 with TRBJ1-2; TRBD1 is a possible D gene (5 bases). V was trimmed by 3 bases and J by 7 bases, leaving 6 bases between them. CDR1 is SGHAT, CDR2 FQNNGV, per germline. CDR3 length equals 11 residues. CDR3 region: CASSLGGGYTF. CDR3 DNA: TGTGCCAGCAGCTTGGGGGGTGGCTACACCTTC.